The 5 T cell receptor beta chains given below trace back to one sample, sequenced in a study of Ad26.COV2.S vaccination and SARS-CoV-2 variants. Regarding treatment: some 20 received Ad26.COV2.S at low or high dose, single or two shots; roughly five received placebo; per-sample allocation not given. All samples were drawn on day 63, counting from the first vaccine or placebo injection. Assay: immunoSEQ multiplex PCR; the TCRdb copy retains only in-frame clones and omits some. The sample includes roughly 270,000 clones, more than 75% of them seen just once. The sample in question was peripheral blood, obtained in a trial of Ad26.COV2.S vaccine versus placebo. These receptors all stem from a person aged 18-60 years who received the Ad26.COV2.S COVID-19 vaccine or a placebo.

CDR3 protein: CASNTGQETYGYTF. The DNA of the CDR3 is TGTGCCAGCAATACGGGACAGGAGACCTATGGCTACACCTTC. The V gene is TRBV6-6, the J gene TRBJ1-2; 8 nucleotides agree with TRBD1. Germline loops: CDR1 MNHNY, CDR2 SVGAGI (reference sequence). This CDR3 is 14 amino acids long. The J segment lost 4 bases and the V segment lost 7 bases, leaving 8 bases of the junction unmatched.

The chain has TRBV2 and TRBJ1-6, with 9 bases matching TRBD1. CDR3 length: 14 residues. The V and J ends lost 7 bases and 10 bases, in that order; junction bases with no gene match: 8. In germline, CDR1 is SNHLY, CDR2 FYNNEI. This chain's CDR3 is CASIVGTGLSPLHF. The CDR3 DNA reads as TGTGCCAGCATCGTCGGGACAGGGCTATCACCCCTCCACTTT.

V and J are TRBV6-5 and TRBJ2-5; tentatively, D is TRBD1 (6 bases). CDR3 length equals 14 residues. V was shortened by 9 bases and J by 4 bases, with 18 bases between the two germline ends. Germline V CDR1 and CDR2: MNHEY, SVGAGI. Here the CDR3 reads CASARTALGETQYF. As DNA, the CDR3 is TGTGCCAGTGCTCGGACAGCTCTGGGAGAGACCCAGTACTTC.

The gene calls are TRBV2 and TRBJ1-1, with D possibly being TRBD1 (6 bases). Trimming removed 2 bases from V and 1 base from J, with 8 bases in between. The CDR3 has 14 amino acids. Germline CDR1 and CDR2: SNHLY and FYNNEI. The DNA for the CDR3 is TGTGCCAGCAGTGAAACAGGGCCGAACACTGAAGCTTTCTTT. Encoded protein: CASSETGPNTEAFF. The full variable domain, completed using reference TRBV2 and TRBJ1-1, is EPEVTQTPSHQVTQMGQEVILRCVPISNHLYFYWYRQILGQKVEFLVSFYNNEISEKSEIFDDQFSVERPDGSNFTLKIRSTKLEDSAMYFCASSETGPNTEAFFGQGTRLTVV.

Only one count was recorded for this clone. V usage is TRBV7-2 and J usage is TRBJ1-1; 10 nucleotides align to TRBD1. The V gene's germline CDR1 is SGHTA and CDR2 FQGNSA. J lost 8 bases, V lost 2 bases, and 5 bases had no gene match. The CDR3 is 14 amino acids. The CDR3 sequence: CASSLKGTGAEAFF. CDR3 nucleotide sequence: TGTGCCAGCAGCTTAAAGGGGACAGGGGCCGAAGCTTTCTTT. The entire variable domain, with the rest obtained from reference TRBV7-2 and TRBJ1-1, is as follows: GAGVSQSPSNKVTEKGKDVELRCDPISGHTALYWYRQSLGQGLEFLIYFQGNSAPDKSGLPSDRFSAERTGGSVSTLTIQRTQQEDSAVYLCASSLKGTGAEAFFGQGTRLTVV.